This passage covers 27 T cell receptor beta chains from one sample sequenced in a study of blood T cell repertoires in COVID-19. Measured with immunoSEQ multiplex PCR; TCRdb has only the in-frame clones, and not every one. The sample consists of 450,000 to 500,000 clones, 75% to 90% of them appearing once. Material for sequencing was PBMCs or T cells enriched from blood (not recorded which). The receptors come from a woman aged 55 to 70 who had recovered from COVID-19.

The rearrangement joins TRBV11-2 to TRBJ2-7, with 9 bases matching TRBD1. The junction had 8 bases not matched to a gene; V was cut back by 2 bases and J by 3 bases. CDR3 length: 16 residues. Germline V gene lookup returns CDR1 SGHAT and CDR2 FQNNGV. The chain's CDR3 is CASSLSDRGEYYEQYV. The CDR3 DNA sequence: TGTGCCAGCAGCTTATCGGACAGGGGAGAGTACTACGAGCAGTACGTC.

In its sample, this clone was seen once. Distinct nucleotide sequences in the sample also encode this CDR3. J is TRBJ1-2 and V is TRBV11-2; TRBD1 matches 7 bases. CDR1 and CDR2 (germline): SGHAT, FQNNGV. This CDR3 has 13 residues. J lost 4 bases, V lost 5 bases, and 4 bases had no gene match. The CDR3 coding sequence is TGTGCCAGCAGCCTTGACAGGGCCTATGGCTACACCTTC. This encodes CASSLDRAYGYTF.

About this clone: The same CDR3 is also encoded by other DNA sequences in this sample. The rearrangement uses TRBV5-1 and TRBJ1-4; D possibly corresponds to TRBD1 (6 bases). Trimming shortened V by 2 bases and J by 4 bases, and 12 bases separated the two germline ends. Germline V CDR1 and CDR2: SGHRS, YFSETQ. The CDR3 has 15 residues. CDR3 in amino acids: CASSFQGMGNEKLFF. CDR3 sequence (DNA): TGCGCCAGCAGCTTCCAGGGGATGGGTAATGAAAAACTGTTTTTT. The entire variable domain, with the rest obtained from reference TRBV5-1 and TRBJ1-4, is as follows: KAGVTQTPRYLIKTRGQQVTLSCSPISGHRSVSWYQQTPGQGLQFLFEYFSETQRNKGNFPGRFSGRQFSNSRSEMNVSTLELGDSALYLCASSFQGMGNEKLFFGSGTQLSVL.

The rearrangement uses TRBV2 and TRBJ2-1, with 7 bases that match TRBD2. V dropped 3 bases and J dropped 5; count of bases not matched to a gene: 4. Germline V gene lookup returns CDR1 SNHLY and CDR2 FYNNEI. The CDR3 sequence is 14 residues long. The CDR3 spells CASSERGYNNEQFF. The CDR3 coding sequence is TGTGCCAGCAGTGAGCGGGGGTATAACAATGAGCAGTTCTTC.

CDR3 sequence reads: CASSLSQGLVGPNNEQFF. The CDR3, as DNA: TGTGCCAGCAGCTTGTCGCAGGGTTTAGTGGGGCCGAACAATGAGCAGTTCTTC. The chain uses TRBV5-5 and TRBJ2-1; D is possibly TRBD1 (5 bases). This CDR3 is built from 18 residues. Trimming left V 1 base short and J 5 bases short, with 22 bases between. Per germline, CDR1 SGHKS and CDR2 YYEKEE (reference sequence).

The chain links TRBV29-1 to TRBJ2-3; 10 nucleotides align to TRBD1. Germline V CDR1 and CDR2: SQVTM, ANQGSEA. This CDR3 contains 15 residues. J lost 2 bases, V lost 3 bases, and 5 bases had no gene match. This CDR3 reads CSVDGTGAPTDTQYF. In DNA, the CDR3 is TGCAGCGTTGACGGGACAGGGGCCCCCACAGATACGCAGTATTTT.

V and J are TRBV6-5 and TRBJ2-1; D unresolved. The germline gives CDR1 MNHEY, CDR2 SVGAGI. The CDR3 is 15 residues long. V was trimmed by 6 bases and J by 1 base, leaving 13 bases between them. Here the CDR3 reads CASSPRLGSYNEQFF. The CDR3 nucleotides are TGTGCCAGCAGCCCACGACTGGGTTCCTACAATGAGCAGTTCTTC.

The chain is built from TRBV27 and TRBJ2-3, with a weak D call TRBD2 (6 bases). The V gene's germline CDR1 is MNHEY and CDR2 SMNVEV (reference sequence). This CDR3 contains 16 residues. V was shortened by 6 bases and J by 3 bases, with 19 bases between the two germline ends. The CDR3 coding sequence is TGTGCCAGCAGGCAGATCAACCGGGACTCTACAGATACGCAGTATTTT. Its translation is CASRQINRDSTDTQYF.

The chain uses TRBV18 and TRBJ1-1; no definite D call. From germline, CDR1 is KGHSH and CDR2 LQKENI. This CDR3 has 13 amino acids. V lost 3 bases and J 1 base, leaving 6 bases between the germline ends. As DNA, the CDR3 is TGTGCCAGCTCACCGGCAGAGAACACTGAAGCTTTCTTT. It translates to CASSPAENTEAFF.

The chain recombines TRBV1 with TRBJ1-6. TRBV1 represents a pseudogene. This CDR3 is 16 amino acids long. CDR3 DNA: TGCACCAGCAGCCAAGATCGGGGGGGGGATAATTCACCCCTCCACTTT. As protein: CTSSQDRGGDNSPLHF.

The chain joins TRBV29-1 to TRBJ1-1; TRBD1 agrees at 7 bases. Trimming at V came to 8 bases and at J to 4 bases, leaving 4 bases not matched to a gene. The CDR3 length is 11 residues. Germline lookup yields CDR1 SQVTM and CDR2 ANQGSEA. CDR3 nucleotide sequence: TGCAGCACTGACAGGGTCACTGAAGCTTTCTTT. Encoded protein: CSTDRVTEAFF.

V and J are TRBV5-1 and TRBJ1-5, with D hard to call. This CDR3 region has 14 residues. V lost 4 bases and J lost 10, with 18 bases in between. The V gene's germline CDR1 is SGHRS and CDR2 YFSETQ. The DNA for the CDR3 is TGCGCCAGCAGCCCTGACGGAGACCTCTACCCCCAGCATTTT. Protein: CASSPDGDLYPQHF. The full variable domain, completed using reference TRBV5-1 and TRBJ1-5, is KAGVTQTPRYLIKTRGQQVTLSCSPISGHRSVSWYQQTPGQGLQFLFEYFSETQRNKGNFPGRFSGRQFSNSRSEMNVSTLELGDSALYLCASSPDGDLYPQHFGDGTRLSIL.

V gene TRBV6-1 combines with J gene TRBJ1-2; 7 bases line up with TRBD1. Germline values: CDR1 MNHNS, CDR2 SASEGT. Trimming removed 2 bases from V and 0 bases from J; junction bases left unmatched: 3. This CDR3 contains 15 residues. CDR3 sequence (DNA): TGTGCCAGCAGTGAAAGGGACAGAGCTAACTATGGCTACACCTTC. It is translated as CASSERDRANYGYTF.

The genes are TRBV7-9 and TRBJ1-1; maybe TRBD1 (5 bases). This CDR3 has 14 amino acids. V was shortened by 6 bases and J by 5 bases, with 16 bases between the two germline ends. CDR1 is SEHNR and CDR2 is FQNEAQ in the germline V gene (reference sequence). The CDR3 DNA sequence: TGTGCCAGCAGTACCAGGGAGGGATGGACTGAAGCTTTCTTT. It encodes CASSTREGWTEAFF.

V usage is TRBV4-1 and J usage is TRBJ1-4; 11 bases are shared with TRBD1. Unmatched junction bases numbered 8, after V lost 1 base and J lost 7 bases. The length of the CDR3 is 17 residues. CDR1 MGHRA and CDR2 YSYEKL come from the germline V gene. The CDR3 DNA reads as TGCGCCAGCAGCCAAGCCCTGGACAGGGGGCAAGGTGAAAAACTGTTTTTT. Translated, it gives CASSQALDRGQGEKLFF.

The chain links TRBV12-3 or TRBV12-4 to TRBJ1-1, with D maybe TRBD1 (5 bases). This CDR3 region has 12 residues. V lost 3 bases to trimming and J lost 14 bases, with 16 bases between them. CDR3 bases: TGTGCCAGCAGTTTTGAGGGAGGCAGGGCCTTCTTT. Encoded protein: CASSFEGGRAFF.

The chain employs TRBV7-6 and TRBJ1-5; TRBD1 agrees at 7 bases. CDR1 is SGHVS and CDR2 is FNYEAQ in the germline V gene. The V gene end was trimmed by 5 bases and the J gene end by 7 bases; junction bases not matched to a gene: 11. The CDR3 runs to 15 residues. CDR3 sequence (DNA): TGTGCCAGCAGCCAAGAAGGGGGCGTCGGACAGCCCCAGCATTTT. Protein product: CASSQEGGVGQPQHF.

The gene calls are TRBV11-3 and TRBJ2-1, with 11 bases lining up with TRBD2. Germline V CDR1 and CDR2: SGHNT, YENEEA. V shed 5 bases and J 0 bases; nucleotides not matched to a gene: 15. CDR3 length equals 20 residues. The CDR3 region has the DNA TGTGCCAGCAGCAACCCCCAGCTAGCGGGGGGTTCAAGCTCCTACAATGAGCAGTTCTTC. It is translated as CASSNPQLAGGSSSYNEQFF.

V and J are TRBV19 and TRBJ1-5; 8 nucleotides agree with TRBD1. CDR3 length: 15 amino acids. Germline V gene data show CDR1 as LNHDA and CDR2 as SQIVND (reference sequence). Trimming removed 4 bases from V and 3 bases from J; junction bases left unmatched: 5. The CDR3 sequence: CASSTDRGVNQPQHF. The CDR3, as DNA: TGTGCCAGTAGTACCGACAGGGGAGTCAATCAGCCCCAGCATTTT.

J is TRBJ2-1 and V is TRBV7-9; possibly TRBD1 for D (6 bases). The CDR3 spans 12 residues. Germline V lookup: CDR1 SEHNR, CDR2 FQNEAQ (reference sequence). Trimming removed 9 bases from V and 8 bases from J, with 14 bases in between. DNA of the CDR3: TGTGCCAGTCGTCACAGGGACGATGAGCAGTTCTTC. Translation: CASRHRDDEQFF.

The V gene is TRBV28, the J gene TRBJ1-2, with TRBD1 identical over 11 bases. V dropped 4 bases and J dropped 7; count of bases not matched to a gene: 8. The CDR3 is 15 amino acids. CDR1 and CDR2 from the germline V gene are MDHEN and SYDVKM. The CDR3: CASSSPAGTGGGYTF. CDR3 nucleotides: TGTGCCAGCAGTTCCCCCGCCGGGACAGGGGGTGGCTACACCTTC.

The V gene is TRBV10-2, the J gene TRBJ2-1, with 10 bases that match TRBD2. Germline V gene lookup returns CDR1 WSHSY and CDR2 SAAADI. J gave up 9 bases and V 6 bases, and 11 bases lay outside the gene matches. The CDR3 runs to 15 residues. The CDR3 nucleotides read TGCGCCAGCAGGAATACTAGCGGGGTCCAAAGTGAGCAGTTCTTC. It translates to CASRNTSGVQSEQFF.

A single count supports this clone. The chain is built from TRBV5-1 and TRBJ1-1; possible D gene TRBD1, 6 bases. V was clipped by 6 bases and J by 4 bases, with 16 bases between them. From germline, CDR1 is SGHRS and CDR2 YFSETQ. CDR3 length: 14 residues. CDR3 coding DNA: TGCGCCAGCACAATTATCAGGGGCGGCACTGAAGCTTTCTTT. Its protein product is CASTIIRGGTEAFF.

The chain is built from TRBV2 and TRBJ2-2, with TRBD2 as a possible D gene (6 bases). V shed 7 bases and J shed 4 bases, with 16 bases lying between them. The CDR3 spans 15 residues. The V gene's germline CDR1 is SNHLY and CDR2 FYNNEI. CDR3 sequence (DNA): TGTGCCAGCACCCCCTCGGGACTCCTCACCGGGGAGCTGTTTTTT. Translating gives CASTPSGLLTGELFF.

V is TRBV9 and J is TRBJ2-4; TRBD1 matches at 11 bases. Looked up from germline, CDR1 is SGDLS and CDR2 is YYNGEE. The junction had 10 bases not matched to a gene; V was cut back by 2 bases and J by 9 bases. This CDR3 has 16 amino acids. The CDR3 DNA is TGTGCCAGCAGCGTGACCGGGACAGGGGGAAGGGGCATTCAGTACTTC. Its protein is CASSVTGTGGRGIQYF.

This chain joins TRBV5-1 and TRBJ2-5; 9 bases match TRBD2. Unmatched junction bases numbered 8, after V lost 0 bases and J lost 5 bases. The CDR3 loop spans 16 amino acids. Germline V gives CDR1 SGHRS, CDR2 YFSETQ. The CDR3 region has the DNA TGCGCCAGCAGCTTGGGTAGCGGGGGAGGGCTCGAGACCCAGTACTTC. Protein sequence: CASSLGSGGGLETQYF. Full variable domain (rest looked up from reference TRBV5-1 and TRBJ2-5): KAGVTQTPRYLIKTRGQQVTLSCSPISGHRSVSWYQQTPGQGLQFLFEYFSETQRNKGNFPGRFSGRQFSNSRSEMNVSTLELGDSALYLCASSLGSGGGLETQYFGPGTRLLVL.

The chain has TRBV11-2 and TRBJ2-7; TRBD1 aligns across 7 bases. The V gene's germline CDR1 is SGHAT and CDR2 FQNNGV. V shed 2 bases and J 5 bases; nucleotides not matched to a gene: 3. CDR3 length: 13 amino acids. The CDR3 reads CASSLTTGNEQYF. As DNA, the CDR3 is TGTGCCAGCAGCTTAACGACAGGGAACGAGCAGTACTTC.